Below, 20 T cell receptor beta chains from the same sample are listed, as sequenced in a study of cytotoxic CD8 clonotypes in ibrutinib-treated CLL. Assay: immunoSEQ multiplex PCR; the TCRdb copy retains only in-frame clones and omits some. The table lists 30,000 to 50,000 clones, approximately 67% of them singletons. The material was PBMCs, obtained at disease progression, from a patient treated with ibrutinib. The origin of the receptors is a human donor with chronic lymphocytic leukemia.

This clone has just a few counts. The rearrangement uses TRBV29-1 and TRBJ2-2; TRBD1 agrees at 7 bases. Germline loops: CDR1 SQVTM, CDR2 ANQGSEA. The J segment lost 7 bases and the V segment lost 1 base, leaving 6 bases of the junction unmatched. This CDR3 has 14 residues. The CDR3 coding sequence is TGCAGCGTTGAAGGAATAGGGGGCATCGGGGAGCTGTTTTTT. Translating it yields CSVEGIGGIGELFF.

V is TRBV9 and J is TRBJ2-7, with TRBD2 matching over 10 bases. Trimming cost V 4 bases and J 3 bases; bases outside gene matches: 7. The CDR3 runs 15 residues. CDR1 and CDR2 from the germline V gene are SGDLS and YYNGEE. The CDR3 spells CASSTLAGVGYEQYF. The CDR3, as DNA: TGTGCCAGCAGCACCCTAGCGGGAGTGGGCTACGAGCAGTACTTC.

This sequence joins TRBV30 and TRBJ2-7; D may be TRBD1 (6 bases). CDR3 length equals 13 residues. Deletions cut 5 bases from V and 5 bases from J, with 16 bases between. CDR1 is GTSNPN and CDR2 is SVGIG in the germline V gene (reference sequence). The CDR3 loop reads CAWGRDMGHEQYF. As DNA, the CDR3 is TGTGCCTGGGGCCGGGACATGGGACACGAGCAGTACTTC.

The V gene is TRBV9, the J gene TRBJ2-7, with D perhaps matching TRBD1 (5 bases). V lost 0 bases to trimming and J lost 3 bases, with 7 bases between them. CDR3 size: 13 residues. Germline V gene sequence: CDR1 SGDLS, CDR2 YYNGEE. CDR3 residues: CASSVAQGYEQYF. Here the CDR3 DNA reads TGTGCCAGCAGCGTAGCCCAGGGCTACGAGCAGTACTTC.

The rearrangement uses TRBV4-3 and TRBJ1-1; D is uncertain. CDR1 and CDR2 from the germline V gene are LGHNA and YSLEER. This CDR3 region has 15 residues. Trimming took 0 bases from V and 1 from J, leaving 9 bases between them. Written as DNA, the CDR3 is TGCGCCAGCAGCCAAGAGATCAATCGGAACACTGAAGCTTTCTTT. It translates to CASSQEINRNTEAFF.

The CDR3 DNA reads TGTGCCTGGAGTTGGGGGGTCAACGAGCAGTACTTC. It is translated as CAWSWGVNEQYF. This rearrangement joins TRBV30 to TRBJ2-7; D might be TRBD2 (6 bases). V dropped 2 bases and J dropped 5 bases, with 10 bases sitting between them. Germline lookup yields CDR1 GTSNPN and CDR2 SVGIG (reference sequence). The CDR3 sequence is 12 residues long.

The chain uses TRBV7-2 and TRBJ2-1; D unclear. This CDR3 has 14 amino acids. Germline V lookup: CDR1 SGHTA, CDR2 FQGNSA. The ends were cut back, 5 bases at V and 2 bases at J, with 10 bases in the middle. The CDR3 spells CASSPRFTYNEQFF. As DNA, the CDR3 is TGTGCCAGCAGCCCCCGCTTTACCTACAATGAGCAGTTCTTC.

This clone was recorded only once. This CDR3 reads CASSQTPAASNQPQHF. Here the CDR3 DNA reads TGCGCCAGCAGCCAAACCCCGGCGGCTAGCAATCAGCCCCAGCATTTT. The chain joins TRBV4-1 to TRBJ1-5, with no clear D. Trimming pared 2 bases from V and 0 bases from J, leaving 11 bases between. The CDR3 runs 16 residues. Germline CDR1 is MGHRA and CDR2 is YSYEKL.

The chain uses TRBV5-6 and TRBJ1-3; D is possibly TRBD1 (6 bases). This CDR3 has 15 amino acids. Germline V CDR1 and CDR2: SGHDT, YYEEEE. Trimming removed 4 bases at V and 3 bases at J, with 14 bases between. In DNA form, the CDR3 reads TGTGCCAGCAGCAAAGGGGGTTCGGGTGGAAACACCATATATTTT. Amino acid sequence: CASSKGGSGGNTIYF.

The V and J genes are TRBV5-1 and TRBJ2-7, with D perhaps given as TRBD1 or TRBD2 (5 bases each). V was pared by 0 bases and J by 4 bases, with 8 bases between. The germline V gene has CDR1 SGHRS and CDR2 YFSETQ. The CDR3 loop spans 13 amino acids. CDR3 loop: CASSLGDPYEQYF. DNA for the CDR3: TGCGCCAGCAGCTTGGGGGACCCTTACGAGCAGTACTTC.

The rearrangement uses TRBV29-1 and TRBJ2-7, with 14 bases that match TRBD2. This CDR3 contains 19 residues. Trimming cost V 5 bases and J 0 bases; bases outside gene matches: 15. Germline assignment: CDR1 SQVTM and CDR2 ANQGSEA. CDR3 region: CSVKGVGTSGGGISYEQYF. The CDR3 nucleotides read TGCAGCGTTAAAGGGGTCGGGACTAGCGGGGGAGGCATCTCCTACGAGCAGTACTTC.

This clone has more than one count but fewer than ten. The V and J genes are TRBV6-1 and TRBJ2-1; possible D gene TRBD2, 6 bases. Germline CDR1 and CDR2: MNHNS and SASEGT. CDR3 length: 15 amino acids. The V gene lost 3 bases and the J gene lost 1 base, with 10 bases spanning the gap. The CDR3 bases are TGTGCCAGCAGTGACCACCGGGGGTCCTACAATGAGCAGTTCTTC. This gives the protein CASSDHRGSYNEQFF.

The chain recombines TRBV7-3 with TRBJ1-6; 7 bases fit TRBD1. In germline, CDR1 is SGHTA, CDR2 FQGTGA. Trimming took 6 bases from V and 5 from J; bases not matched to a gene: 7. The CDR3 runs 15 residues. This chain's CDR3 is CASSQAGQNNSPLHF. The DNA of the CDR3 is TGTGCCAGCAGTCAGGCGGGACAGAATAATTCACCCCTCCACTTT.

This chain links TRBV28 with TRBJ1-1, with a weak D call TRBD1 (6 bases). The CDR3 has 13 residues. Germline CDR1 and CDR2: MDHEN and SYDVKM. Trimming took off 4 bases at V and 1 base at J, with 7 bases between the two ends. The CDR3 region is CASSSDRNTEAFF. CDR3 DNA: TGTGCCAGCAGTTCGGACAGGAACACTGAAGCTTTCTTT.

The chain recombines TRBV5-4 with TRBJ2-3; a weak D match, TRBD2 (6 bases). The CDR3 has 15 amino acids. The V and J ends lost 5 bases and 1 base respectively, with 14 bases between them. In germline, CDR1 is SGHNT, CDR2 YYREEE (reference sequence). As DNA, the CDR3 is TGTGCCAGCAGTAGGAGGGCCCAGGGCACAGATACGCAGTATTTT. Translation: CASSRRAQGTDTQYF. Full variable domain (remainder filled in from reference TRBV5-4 and TRBJ2-3): ETGVTQSPTHLIKTRGQQVTLRCSSQSGHNTVSWYQQALGQGPQFIFQYYREEENGRGNFPPRFSGLQFPNYSSELNVNALELDDSALYLCASSRRAQGTDTQYFGPGTRLTVL.

This clone was seen more than once but under ten times. V is TRBV6-5 and J is TRBJ1-2; 8 bases map to TRBD1. Germline-derived CDR1 and CDR2 are MNHEY and SVGAGI. J gave up 6 bases and V 7 bases, and 10 bases lay outside the gene matches. The CDR3 has 14 residues. The DNA for the CDR3 is TGTGCCAGCAAGAGAGGACAGGGTCGAGATGGCTACACCTTC. This gives the protein CASKRGQGRDGYTF.

This chain joins TRBV7-8 and TRBJ1-6; 7 bases are a match to TRBD1. J gave up 7 bases and V 6 bases, and 6 bases lay outside the gene matches. The germline gives CDR1 SGHVS, CDR2 FQNEAQ. The CDR3 is 14 amino acids. The CDR3 is CASSPGQVNSPLHF. In DNA form, the CDR3 reads TGTGCCAGCAGTCCCGGACAGGTGAATTCACCCCTCCACTTT.

This clone was found once. The chain is built from TRBV7-8 and TRBJ2-1; perhaps TRBD2 as D (5 bases). Per germline, CDR1 SGHVS and CDR2 FQNEAQ. The CDR3 runs 16 residues. Trimming removed 3 bases from V and 2 bases from J, with 14 bases in between. In DNA, the CDR3 is TGTGCCAGCAGCTTTCTCCCGACGGGGACCTACAATGAGCAGTTCTTC. Amino acid sequence: CASSFLPTGTYNEQFF.

This chain links TRBV5-1 with TRBJ2-5, with 11 bases that match TRBD1. V lost 2 bases to trimming and J lost 5 bases; unmatched junction nucleotides: 5. Germline V gives CDR1 SGHRS, CDR2 YFSETQ. The CDR3 is 15 residues long. CDR3 nucleotides: TGCGCCAGCAGCTTACGGACAGGGGGCGCGGAGACCCAGTACTTC. Translated: CASSLRTGGAETQYF.

The chain joins TRBV7-6 to TRBJ2-7, with TRBD2 matching over 7 bases. The CDR3 runs to 16 residues. Germline CDR1 and CDR2: SGHVS and FNYEAQ. The V gene end was trimmed by 5 bases and the J gene end by 2 bases; junction bases not matched to a gene: 12. Here the CDR3 DNA reads TGTGCCAGCAGCCCGACGGAGCGGGAAAAAACCTACGAGCAGTACTTC. This translates into CASSPTEREKTYEQYF.